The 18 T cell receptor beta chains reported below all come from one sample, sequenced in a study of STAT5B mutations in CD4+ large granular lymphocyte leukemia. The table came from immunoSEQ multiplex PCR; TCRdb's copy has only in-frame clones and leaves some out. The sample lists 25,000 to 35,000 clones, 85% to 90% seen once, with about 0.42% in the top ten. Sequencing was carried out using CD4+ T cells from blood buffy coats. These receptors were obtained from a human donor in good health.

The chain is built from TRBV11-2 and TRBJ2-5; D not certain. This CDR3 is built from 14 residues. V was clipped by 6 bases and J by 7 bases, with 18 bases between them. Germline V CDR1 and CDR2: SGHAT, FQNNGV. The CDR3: CASSNTVGGTTQYF. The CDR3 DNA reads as TGTGCCAGCAGTAATACTGTGGGTGGCACGACCCAGTACTTC.

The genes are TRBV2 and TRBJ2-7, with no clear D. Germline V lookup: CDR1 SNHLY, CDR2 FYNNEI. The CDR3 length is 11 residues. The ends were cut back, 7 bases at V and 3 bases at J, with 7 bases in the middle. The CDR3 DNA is TGTGCCAGCATGGCCAGCTACGAGCAGTACTTC. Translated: CASMASYEQYF.

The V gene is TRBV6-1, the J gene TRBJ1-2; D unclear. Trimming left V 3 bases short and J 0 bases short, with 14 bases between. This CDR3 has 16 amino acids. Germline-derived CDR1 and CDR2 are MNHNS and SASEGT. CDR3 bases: TGTGCCAGCAGTGACCCGGCCCCAAATGCTAACTATGGCTACACCTTC. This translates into CASSDPAPNANYGYTF.

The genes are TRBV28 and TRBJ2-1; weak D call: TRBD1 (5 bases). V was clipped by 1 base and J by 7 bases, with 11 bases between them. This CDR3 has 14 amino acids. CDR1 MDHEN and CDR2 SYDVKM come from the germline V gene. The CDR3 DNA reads TGTGCCAGCAGTTTATATCAGGGCGCGAATGAGCAGTTCTTC. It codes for CASSLYQGANEQFF.

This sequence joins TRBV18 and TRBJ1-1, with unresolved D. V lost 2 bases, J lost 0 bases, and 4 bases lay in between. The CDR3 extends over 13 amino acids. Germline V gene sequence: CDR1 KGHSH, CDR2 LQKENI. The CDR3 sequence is CASSPSVNTEAFF. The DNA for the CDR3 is TGTGCCAGCTCACCATCAGTGAACACTGAAGCTTTCTTT. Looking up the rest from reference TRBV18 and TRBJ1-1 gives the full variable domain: NAGVMQNPRHLVRRRGQEARLRCSPMKGHSHVYWYRQLPEEGLKFMVYLQKENIIDESGMPKERFSAEFPKEGPSILRIQQVVRGDSAAYFCASSPSVNTEAFFGQGTRLTVV.

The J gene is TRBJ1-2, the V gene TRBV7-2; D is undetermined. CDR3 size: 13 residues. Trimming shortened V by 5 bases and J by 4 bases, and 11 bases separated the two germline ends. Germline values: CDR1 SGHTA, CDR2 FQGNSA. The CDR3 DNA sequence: TGTGCCAGCAGCCCGCGGGTGCTCTATGGCTACACCTTC. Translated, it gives CASSPRVLYGYTF.

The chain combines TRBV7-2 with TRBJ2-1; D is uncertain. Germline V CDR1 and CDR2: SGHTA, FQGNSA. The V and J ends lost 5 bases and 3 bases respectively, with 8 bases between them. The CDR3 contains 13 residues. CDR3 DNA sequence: TGTGCCAGCAGCCCTTACTACTACAATGAGCAGTTCTTC. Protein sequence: CASSPYYYNEQFF.

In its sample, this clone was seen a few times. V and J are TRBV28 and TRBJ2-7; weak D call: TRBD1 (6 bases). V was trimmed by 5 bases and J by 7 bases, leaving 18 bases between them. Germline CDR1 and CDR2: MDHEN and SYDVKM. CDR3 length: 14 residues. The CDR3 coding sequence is TGTGCCAGCAGTCCACAGGGACCCCTTACGGAGCAGTACTTC. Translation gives CASSPQGPLTEQYF.

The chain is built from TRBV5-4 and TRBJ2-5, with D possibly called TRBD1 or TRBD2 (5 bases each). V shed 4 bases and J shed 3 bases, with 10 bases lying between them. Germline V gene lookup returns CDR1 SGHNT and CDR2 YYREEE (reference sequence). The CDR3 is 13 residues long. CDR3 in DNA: TGTGCCAGCAGCCCGGGGACGGAAGAGACCCAGTACTTC. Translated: CASSPGTEETQYF.

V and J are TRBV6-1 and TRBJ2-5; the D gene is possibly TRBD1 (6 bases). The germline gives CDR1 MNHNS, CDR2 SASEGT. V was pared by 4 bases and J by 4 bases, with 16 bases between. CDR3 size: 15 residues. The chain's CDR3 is CASSGQTGLLETQYF. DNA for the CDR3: TGTGCCAGCAGTGGACAAACAGGGCTGCTAGAGACCCAGTACTTC.

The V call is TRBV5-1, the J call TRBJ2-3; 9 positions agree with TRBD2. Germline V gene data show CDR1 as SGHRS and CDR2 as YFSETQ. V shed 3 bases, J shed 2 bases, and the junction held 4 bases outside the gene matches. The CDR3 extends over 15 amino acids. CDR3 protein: CASSSRLAVTDTQYF. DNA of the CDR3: TGCGCCAGCAGCTCAAGACTAGCGGTCACAGATACGCAGTATTTT.

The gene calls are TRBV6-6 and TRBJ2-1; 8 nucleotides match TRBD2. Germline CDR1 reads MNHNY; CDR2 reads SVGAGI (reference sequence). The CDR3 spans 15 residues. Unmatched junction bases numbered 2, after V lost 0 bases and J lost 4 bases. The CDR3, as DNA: TGTGCCAGCAGTTACTCGGGGACTAGGTACAATGAGCAGTTCTTC. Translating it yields CASSYSGTRYNEQFF.

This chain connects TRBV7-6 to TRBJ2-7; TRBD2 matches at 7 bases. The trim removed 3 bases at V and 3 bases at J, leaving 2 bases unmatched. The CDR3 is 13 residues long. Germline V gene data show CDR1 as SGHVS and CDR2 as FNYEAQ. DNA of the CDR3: TGTGCCAGCAGCTTGGGACTAAACTACGAGCAGTACTTC. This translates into CASSLGLNYEQYF.

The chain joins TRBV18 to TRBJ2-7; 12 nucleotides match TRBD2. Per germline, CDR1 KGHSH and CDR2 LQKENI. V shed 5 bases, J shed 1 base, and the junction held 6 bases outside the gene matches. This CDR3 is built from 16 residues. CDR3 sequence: CASSSRTSGVSYEQYF. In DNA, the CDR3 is TGTGCCAGCTCATCACGGACTAGCGGGGTTTCCTACGAGCAGTACTTC. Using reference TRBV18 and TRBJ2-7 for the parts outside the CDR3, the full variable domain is NAGVMQNPRHLVRRRGQEARLRCSPMKGHSHVYWYRQLPEEGLKFMVYLQKENIIDESGMPKERFSAEFPKEGPSILRIQQVVRGDSAAYFCASSSRTSGVSYEQYFGPGTRLTVT.

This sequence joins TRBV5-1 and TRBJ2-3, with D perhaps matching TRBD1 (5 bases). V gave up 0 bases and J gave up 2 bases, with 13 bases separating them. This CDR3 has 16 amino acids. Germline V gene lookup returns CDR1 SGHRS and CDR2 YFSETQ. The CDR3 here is CASSLEGRAHTDTQYF. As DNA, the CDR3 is TGCGCCAGCAGCTTGGAGGGCAGGGCCCACACAGATACGCAGTATTTT.

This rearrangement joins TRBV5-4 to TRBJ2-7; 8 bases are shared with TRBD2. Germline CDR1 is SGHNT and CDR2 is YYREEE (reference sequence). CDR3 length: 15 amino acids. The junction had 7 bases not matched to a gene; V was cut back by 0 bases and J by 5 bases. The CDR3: CASSLAAGGGNEQYF. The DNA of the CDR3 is TGTGCCAGCAGCTTGGCCGCGGGAGGAGGAAACGAGCAGTACTTC.

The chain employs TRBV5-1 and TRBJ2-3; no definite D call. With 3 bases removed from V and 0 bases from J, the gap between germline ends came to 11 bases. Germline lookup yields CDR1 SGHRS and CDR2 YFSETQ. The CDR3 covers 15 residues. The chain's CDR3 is CASSWEFTSTDTQYF. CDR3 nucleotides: TGCGCCAGCAGCTGGGAATTCACTAGCACAGATACGCAGTATTTT.

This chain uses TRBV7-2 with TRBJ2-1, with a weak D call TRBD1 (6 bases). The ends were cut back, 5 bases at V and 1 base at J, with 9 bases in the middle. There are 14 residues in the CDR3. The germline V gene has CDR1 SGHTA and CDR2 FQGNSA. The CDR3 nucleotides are TGTGCCAGCAGCGCCAGGGGTTCCTACAATGAGCAGTTCTTC. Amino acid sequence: CASSARGSYNEQFF.